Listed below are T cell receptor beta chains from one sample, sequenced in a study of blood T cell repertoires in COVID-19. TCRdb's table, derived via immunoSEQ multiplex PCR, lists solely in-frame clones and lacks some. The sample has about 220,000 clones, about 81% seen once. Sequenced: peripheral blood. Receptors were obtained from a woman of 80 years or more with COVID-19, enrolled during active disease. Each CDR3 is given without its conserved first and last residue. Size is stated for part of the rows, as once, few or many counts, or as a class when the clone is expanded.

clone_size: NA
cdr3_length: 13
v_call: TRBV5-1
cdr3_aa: ASSLIPADYNEQF

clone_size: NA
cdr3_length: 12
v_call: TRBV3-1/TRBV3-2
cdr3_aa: ASSHTGESDTQY

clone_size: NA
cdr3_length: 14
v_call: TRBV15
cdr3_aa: ATSNRGRSGTDTQY

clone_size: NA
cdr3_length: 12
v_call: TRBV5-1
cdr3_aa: ASSPGTRPTEAF

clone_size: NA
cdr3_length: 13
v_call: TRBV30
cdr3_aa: AWSVTTTTLEGYT

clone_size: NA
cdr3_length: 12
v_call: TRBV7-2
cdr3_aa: ASSPWAELGEQY

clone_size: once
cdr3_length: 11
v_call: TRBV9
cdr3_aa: ASSVAGESPLH

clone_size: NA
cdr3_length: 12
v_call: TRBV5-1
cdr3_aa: ASSPGGNSNIQY

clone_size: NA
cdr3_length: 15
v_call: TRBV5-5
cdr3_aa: ASSLTPGTGSSYEQY

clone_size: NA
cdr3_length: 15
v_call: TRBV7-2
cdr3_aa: ASSLGKGAHLSYEQY

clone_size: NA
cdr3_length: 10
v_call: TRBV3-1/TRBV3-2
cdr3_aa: ASSQVQVGYT

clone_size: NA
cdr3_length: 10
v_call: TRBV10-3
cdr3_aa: AIFEGAGGYT

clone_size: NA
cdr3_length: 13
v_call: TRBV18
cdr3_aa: ASSPVGGDGNTIY

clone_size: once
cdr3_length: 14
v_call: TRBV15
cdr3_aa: ATSESTSGGQDEQF

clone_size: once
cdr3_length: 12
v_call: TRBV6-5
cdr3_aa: ASSRTGGGDTQY

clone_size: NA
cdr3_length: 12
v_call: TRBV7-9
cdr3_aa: ASSLSGSSYEQY

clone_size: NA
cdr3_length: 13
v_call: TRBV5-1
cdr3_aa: ASSRDSRNTGELF

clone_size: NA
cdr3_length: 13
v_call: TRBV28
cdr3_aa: ASINRRDGSSPLH

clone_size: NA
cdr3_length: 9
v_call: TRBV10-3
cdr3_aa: AIRGTDTQY

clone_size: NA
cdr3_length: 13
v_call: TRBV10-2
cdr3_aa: ASLLVGPMNTEAF

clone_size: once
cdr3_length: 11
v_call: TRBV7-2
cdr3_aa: ASSQGLSDTQY

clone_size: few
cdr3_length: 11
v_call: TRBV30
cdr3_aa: ACRRDSPYGYT

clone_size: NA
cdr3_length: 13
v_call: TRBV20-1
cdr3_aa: SASSWRGGNEKLF

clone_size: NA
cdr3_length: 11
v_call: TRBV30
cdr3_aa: AWRGGQGGGYT

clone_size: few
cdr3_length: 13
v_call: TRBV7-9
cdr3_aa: ASSGGGAALSRAY

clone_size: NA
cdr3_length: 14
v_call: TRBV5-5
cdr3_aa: ASSTGTGGQFSEQY

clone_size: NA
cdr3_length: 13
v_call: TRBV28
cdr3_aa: ASRSTGSGANVLT

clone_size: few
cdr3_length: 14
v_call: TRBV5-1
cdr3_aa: ASSLGPGESGNTIY

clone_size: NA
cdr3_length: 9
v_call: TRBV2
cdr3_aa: ASSERGTQH

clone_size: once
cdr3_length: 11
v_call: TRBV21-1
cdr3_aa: ASSPKGANVLT

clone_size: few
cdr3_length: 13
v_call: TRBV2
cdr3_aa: ASSSFGQGYNEQF

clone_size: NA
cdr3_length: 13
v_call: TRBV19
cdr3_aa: ASRDRGISNQPQH

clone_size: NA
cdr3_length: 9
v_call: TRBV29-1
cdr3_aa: SVNGAYEQY

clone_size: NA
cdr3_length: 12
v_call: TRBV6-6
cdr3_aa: ASSFLQGAYGYT

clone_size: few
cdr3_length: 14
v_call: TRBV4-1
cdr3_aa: ASSQVLIVRHTEAF

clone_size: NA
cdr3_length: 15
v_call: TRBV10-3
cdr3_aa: AISESNGGSGYNEQF

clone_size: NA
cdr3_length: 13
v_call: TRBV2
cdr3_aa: ASRRGTYSNQPQH

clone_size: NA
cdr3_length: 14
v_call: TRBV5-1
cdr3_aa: ASSRLQGATNEKLF

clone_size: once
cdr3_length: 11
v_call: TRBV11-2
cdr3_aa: ASSLGGLAGIF

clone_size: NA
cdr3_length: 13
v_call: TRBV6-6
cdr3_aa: ASSFSASGKGEQY

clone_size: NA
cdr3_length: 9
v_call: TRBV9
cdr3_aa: ASSATDGYT

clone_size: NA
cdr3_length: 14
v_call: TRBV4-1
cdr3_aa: ASSQAQRQANSPLH

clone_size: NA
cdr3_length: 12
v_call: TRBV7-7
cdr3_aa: ASSPQAMGGELF

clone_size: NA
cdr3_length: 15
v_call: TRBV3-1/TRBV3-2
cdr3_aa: ASSPWGGGIRNNEQF

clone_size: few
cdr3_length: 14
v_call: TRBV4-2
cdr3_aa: ASSQLAQREGQEQF

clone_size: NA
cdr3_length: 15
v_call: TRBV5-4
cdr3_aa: ASTEAGTGSYNSPLH

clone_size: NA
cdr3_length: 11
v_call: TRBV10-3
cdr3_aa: AISESGRGEAF

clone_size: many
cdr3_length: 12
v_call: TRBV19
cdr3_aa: ASTQYQGAHEQY

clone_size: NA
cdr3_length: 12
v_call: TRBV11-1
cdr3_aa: ASSPGQKMDPQH

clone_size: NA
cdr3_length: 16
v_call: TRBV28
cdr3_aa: ASSLSWTSGRRGNEQF

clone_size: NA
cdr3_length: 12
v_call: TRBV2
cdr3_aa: ASSEEGGGYGYT

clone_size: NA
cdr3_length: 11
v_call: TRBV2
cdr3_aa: ASIGTSGHEQF

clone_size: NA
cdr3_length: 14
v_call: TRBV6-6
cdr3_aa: ASSYGASGYQETQY

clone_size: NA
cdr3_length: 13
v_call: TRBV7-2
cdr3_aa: ASSLALAGRTEAF

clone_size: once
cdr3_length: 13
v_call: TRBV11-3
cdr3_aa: ASSLTTGFYNEQF

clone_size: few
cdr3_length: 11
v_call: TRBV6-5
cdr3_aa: ASRLDTNYGYT

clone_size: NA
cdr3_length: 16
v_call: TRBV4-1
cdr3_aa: ASSPERTGSSQNQPQH